These 32 T cell receptor beta chains were sequenced from one sample in a study of T cell responses to AZD1222 COVID-19 vaccine. TCRdb's table, derived via immunoSEQ multiplex PCR, lists solely in-frame clones and lacks some. The repertoire holds 100,000 to 150,000 clones, around 89% seen once, with roughly 11% in the top ten. The input for sequencing was peripheral blood, taken on day 0 of MenACWY control vaccination. All receptors come from an adult in good health.

The rearrangement joins TRBV27 to TRBJ2-1; D is possibly TRBD2 (6 bases). Germline CDR1 is MNHEY and CDR2 is SMNVEV (reference sequence). The CDR3 contains 14 residues. V was cut by 5 bases and J by 0 bases, with 8 bases left in between. CDR3 coding DNA: TGTGCCAGCAGTCCGACTAGCTCCTACAATGAGCAGTTCTTC. It codes for CASSPTSSYNEQFF.

The genes are TRBV19 and TRBJ1-1; D is uncertain. The germline V and J ends were trimmed by 7 bases and 1 base, with 7 bases remaining between them. The CDR3 is 12 residues long. From germline, CDR1 is LNHDA and CDR2 SQIVND (reference sequence). CDR3 loop: CASKTGNTEAFF. For the CDR3, the DNA is TGTGCCAGTAAGACGGGGAACACTGAAGCTTTCTTT. Full variable domain (outside the CDR3, taken from reference TRBV19 and TRBJ1-1): DGGITQSPKYLFRKEGQNVTLSCEQNLNHDAMYWYRQDPGQGLRLIYYSQIVNDFQKGDIAEGYSVSREKKESFPLTVTSAQKNPTAFYLCASKTGNTEAFFGQGTRLTVV.

The V gene is TRBV7-9, the J gene TRBJ2-7; tentatively, D is TRBD1 (5 bases). From germline, CDR1 is SEHNR and CDR2 FQNEAQ (reference sequence). The ends were cut back, 8 bases at V and 4 bases at J, with 12 bases in the middle. The CDR3 has 12 amino acids. CDR3 in amino acids: CASETTAYEQYF. CDR3 nucleotide sequence: TGTGCCAGCGAGACGACAGCATACGAGCAGTACTTC.

J is TRBJ1-2 and V is TRBV25-1, with 9 bases fitting TRBD1. The germline gives CDR1 MGHDK, CDR2 SYGVNS. The CDR3 covers 15 residues. V shed 4 bases, J shed 6 bases, and the junction held 9 bases outside the gene matches. CDR3 region: CASSGTGGALDGYTF. CDR3 in DNA: TGTGCCAGCAGTGGAACAGGGGGCGCGCTCGATGGCTACACCTTC.

With regard to this clone: Other DNA sequences from this sample encode an identical CDR3 as well. The chain is built from TRBV6-1 and TRBJ2-1; the match to TRBD2 covers 10 bases. Germline V gene data show CDR1 as MNHNS and CDR2 as SASEGT. J was trimmed by 4 bases and V by 2 bases; bases with no gene match: 2. This CDR3 is built from 15 residues. CDR3 residues: CASSETSGTYNEQFF. CDR3 DNA: TGTGCCAGCAGTGAAACTAGCGGGACTTACAATGAGCAGTTCTTC.

This clone was recorded only once. This chain uses TRBV11-3 with TRBJ2-7, with 8 bases fitting TRBD1. Germline CDR1 and CDR2: SGHNT and YENEEA. V shed 4 bases and J 3 bases; nucleotides not matched to a gene: 2. This CDR3 has 13 residues. This CDR3 reads CASSYGQGYEQYF. CDR3 DNA sequence: TGTGCCAGCAGCTATGGACAGGGCTACGAGCAGTACTTC.

The rearrangement uses TRBV3-1 (or the pseudogene TRBV3-2) and TRBJ1-2; 9 bases match TRBD1. The CDR3 covers 14 residues. V shed 4 bases, J shed 6 bases, and the junction held 6 bases outside the gene matches. The germline V gene encodes CDR1 LGHDT and CDR2 YNNKEL (reference sequence). The CDR3: CASSPGTGTDGYTF. In DNA form, the CDR3 reads TGTGCCAGCAGCCCGGGGACAGGGACTGATGGCTACACCTTC.

The rearrangement links TRBV11-3 to TRBJ2-3; D uncertain. The germline V gene has CDR1 SGHNT and CDR2 YENEEA. Trimming took 5 bases from V and 3 from J, leaving 18 bases between them. This CDR3 region has 16 residues. The CDR3 loop is CASSLRTQSWTDTQYF. The CDR3 bases are TGTGCCAGCAGCCTACGGACCCAAAGTTGGACAGATACGCAGTATTTT.

The CDR3 reads CSVELTSGATYEQYF. For the CDR3, the DNA is TGCAGCGTTGAGTTGACTAGCGGGGCTACCTACGAGCAGTACTTC. The rearrangement joins TRBV29-1 to TRBJ2-7; 11 bases align to TRBD2. CDR1 SQVTM and CDR2 ANQGSEA come from the germline V gene. The CDR3 extends over 15 amino acids. Losses at the gene ends were 3 bases for V and 2 bases for J; bases not matched to a gene: 6.

The genes are TRBV6-5 and TRBJ2-7, with a possible D match to TRBD2 (5 bases). Germline-derived CDR1 and CDR2 are MNHEY and SVGAGI. V gave up 2 bases and J gave up 9 bases, with 8 bases separating them. The CDR3 totals 11 residues. CDR3 region: CASSYRDVQYF. The CDR3 bases are TGTGCCAGCAGTTACCGGGATGTGCAGTACTTC.

The chain carries TRBV5-4 and TRBJ1-1; TRBD1 might be the D (5 bases). V was shortened by 5 bases and J by 0 bases, with 11 bases between the two germline ends. Per the germline V gene, CDR1 is SGHNT and CDR2 is YYREEE (reference sequence). This CDR3 comprises 14 residues. This chain's CDR3 is CASRMGRLNTEAFF. CDR3 DNA: TGTGCCAGCAGGATGGGACGGCTGAACACTGAAGCTTTCTTT.

This clone came up once. Written as DNA, the CDR3 is TGCGCCAGCAGCCAAGCCCCGGGCGGGGGCGTCTCTGGCTACACCTTC. It yields the protein CASSQAPGGGVSGYTF. The chain combines TRBV4-1 with TRBJ1-2; TRBD1 is a possible D gene (6 bases). The V end lost 1 base, the J end lost 7 bases, and 19 bases lay between the germline ends. Germline lookup yields CDR1 MGHRA and CDR2 YSYEKL. The CDR3 has 16 residues.

This clone showed up just once. The gene calls are TRBV12-3 or TRBV12-4 and TRBJ2-7; D is undetermined. V was cut by 2 bases and J by 6 bases, with 8 bases left in between. The CDR3 contains 12 residues. The CDR3 region is CASSLLVGEQYF. DNA of the CDR3: TGTGCCAGCAGTTTATTAGTCGGCGAGCAGTACTTC.

The chain is built from TRBV15 and TRBJ1-4; D call uncertain. The V gene's germline CDR1 is LNHNV and CDR2 YYDKDF (reference sequence). This CDR3 contains 15 residues. V lost 9 bases to trimming and J lost 1 base, with 15 bases between them. CDR3 bases: TGTGCCACTACCCAACTACGGGGAACTAATGAAAAACTGTTTTTT. Residues: CATTQLRGTNEKLFF.

The chain combines TRBV30 with TRBJ1-1; tentative D call: TRBD1 (6 bases). Trimming pared 0 bases from V and 2 bases from J, leaving 10 bases between. The CDR3 is 14 residues long. Germline lookup yields CDR1 GTSNPN and CDR2 SVGIG (reference sequence). The CDR3 loop reads CAWSVRGPNTEAFF. CDR3 DNA sequence: TGTGCCTGGAGTGTACGGGGGCCTAACACTGAAGCTTTCTTT.

The chain is built from TRBV7-2 and TRBJ2-7; the D gene could be TRBD1 or TRBD2 (5 bases each). Trimming left V 0 bases short and J 2 bases short, with 11 bases between. The CDR3 length is 15 residues. Germline V CDR1 and CDR2: SGHTA, FQGNSA. The CDR3 is CASSLAGTLTYEQYF. The CDR3 DNA reads TGTGCCAGCAGCTTAGCGGGGACCTTAACCTACGAGCAGTACTTC.

The J gene is TRBJ1-1, the V gene TRBV13; D gene uncertain. The germline V gene has CDR1 PRHDT and CDR2 FYEKMQ (reference sequence). V was pared by 0 bases and J by 3 bases, with 5 bases between. CDR3 size: 13 residues. In DNA, the CDR3 is TGTGCCAGCAGCTTAGGTTCGGACACTGAAGCTTTCTTT. Its protein is CASSLGSDTEAFF.

The chain joins TRBV19 to TRBJ2-7; unclear D gene. With 10 bases removed from V and 3 bases from J, the gap between germline ends came to 4 bases. Per the germline V gene, CDR1 is LNHDA and CDR2 is SQIVND (reference sequence). The CDR3 extends over 9 amino acids. This CDR3 is CATHYEQYF. CDR3 sequence (DNA): TGTGCCACCCACTACGAGCAGTACTTC. Full variable domain (remainder filled in from reference TRBV19 and TRBJ2-7): DGGITQSPKYLFRKEGQNVTLSCEQNLNHDAMYWYRQDPGQGLRLIYYSQIVNDFQKGDIAEGYSVSREKKESFPLTVTSAQKNPTAFYLCATHYEQYFGPGTRLTVT.

CDR3 residues: CASSFQGWAGNTIYF. CDR3 nucleotide sequence: TGTGCCAGCAGCTTTCAGGGGTGGGCTGGAAACACCATATATTTT. The genes are TRBV7-2 and TRBJ1-3, with D tentatively TRBD1 (6 bases). With 3 bases removed from V and 2 bases from J, the gap between germline ends came to 11 bases. CDR3 length equals 15 residues. CDR1 and CDR2 from the germline V gene are SGHTA and FQGNSA.

The CDR3 bases are TGTGCCAGCAGCGTAGAGGGTTTGGCTAGCGGCACCTACGAGCAGTACTTC. Amino acid sequence: CASSVEGLASGTYEQYF. The V call is TRBV9, the J call TRBJ2-7; 7 bases are a match to TRBD2. V gave up 0 bases and J gave up 2 bases; unmatched junction bases: 11. This CDR3 is built from 17 residues. Germline V gene sequence: CDR1 SGDLS, CDR2 YYNGEE.

J is TRBJ2-2 and V is TRBV18; maybe TRBD2 (5 bases). Germline lookup yields CDR1 KGHSH and CDR2 LQKENI. V lost 2 bases and J lost 1, with 11 bases in between. The CDR3 covers 16 residues. CDR3 DNA sequence: TGTGCCAGCTCACCAGCCGGGGTGCGGAACACCGGGGAGCTGTTTTTT. Translating gives CASSPAGVRNTGELFF.

The CDR3 reads CASSLDFDGYTF. The CDR3 coding sequence is TGCGCCAGCAGCTTGGACTTTGATGGCTACACCTTC. The gene calls are TRBV5-1 and TRBJ1-2; D unresolved. Trimming took off 0 bases at V and 6 bases at J, with 6 bases between the two ends. Germline CDR1 reads SGHRS; CDR2 reads YFSETQ. The CDR3 runs to 12 residues.

This rearrangement joins TRBV6-5 to TRBJ2-7, with D unclear. CDR1 is MNHEY and CDR2 is SVGAGI in the germline V gene. V lost 7 bases and J lost 2, with 9 bases in between. The CDR3 covers 12 residues. As DNA, the CDR3 is TGTGCCAGCAAGCACCAAACCTACGAGCAGTACTTC. It codes for CASKHQTYEQYF.

The chain combines TRBV20-1 with TRBJ2-2, with 10 positions matching TRBD2. The CDR3 sequence is 15 residues long. The junction had 8 bases not matched to a gene; V was cut back by 3 bases and J by 7 bases. Germline CDR1 reads DFQATT; CDR2 reads SNEGSKA (reference sequence). The CDR3 nucleotides are TGCAGTGCTAGTCATACTAGCGGGATTATCGGGGAGCTGTTTTTT. It is translated as CSASHTSGIIGELFF.

The chain is built from TRBV9 and TRBJ1-2, with 9 bases identical to TRBD1. Germline assignment: CDR1 SGDLS and CDR2 YYNGEE. The CDR3 is 13 amino acids. The ends lost 3 bases at V and 6 bases at J; junction bases unmatched: 3. The CDR3 loop is CASSATGGDGYTF. CDR3 DNA: TGTGCCAGCAGCGCCACAGGGGGCGATGGCTACACCTTC.

This clone has just one count. The chain joins TRBV7-2 to TRBJ1-2, with 12 bases matching TRBD1. Germline V gene lookup returns CDR1 SGHTA and CDR2 FQGNSA. CDR3 length: 16 amino acids. The V gene end was trimmed by 4 bases and the J gene end by 2 bases; junction bases not matched to a gene: 5. CDR3 protein: CASSSGDRGPNYGYTF. The DNA for the CDR3 is TGTGCCAGCAGCTCCGGGGACAGGGGGCCCAACTATGGCTACACCTTC. Looking up the rest from reference TRBV7-2 and TRBJ1-2 gives the full variable domain: GAGVSQSPSNKVTEKGKDVELRCDPISGHTALYWYRQSLGQGLEFLIYFQGNSAPDKSGLPSDRFSAERTGGSVSTLTIQRTQQEDSAVYLCASSSGDRGPNYGYTFGSGTRLTVV.

V gene TRBV5-1 combines with J gene TRBJ1-1; a weak D match, TRBD1 (6 bases). V gave up 4 bases and J gave up 2 bases, with 12 bases separating them. CDR1 and CDR2 (germline): SGHRS, YFSETQ. The CDR3 runs 14 residues. The CDR3 reads CASSVAGVNTEAFF. The DNA for the CDR3 is TGCGCCAGCAGCGTGGCAGGGGTAAACACTGAAGCTTTCTTT.

For the CDR3, the DNA is TGTGCCAGCAGCGCCTCCTACGAGCAGTACTTC. It yields the protein CASSASYEQYF. This chain links TRBV7-8 with TRBJ2-7; no firm D call. The CDR3 runs to 11 residues. Germline values: CDR1 SGHVS, CDR2 FQNEAQ. Trimming took 5 bases from V and 0 from J, leaving 2 bases between them.

The gene calls are TRBV25-1 and TRBJ2-7; D remains unclear. CDR1 MGHDK and CDR2 SYGVNS come from the germline V gene. V dropped 0 bases and J dropped 0 bases, with 12 bases sitting between them. The CDR3 runs to 16 residues. DNA for the CDR3: TGTGCCAGCAGTGAATATGGGTCCAGGAGCTCCTACGAGCAGTACTTC. Translating it yields CASSEYGSRSSYEQYF.

This sequence joins TRBV6-5 and TRBJ2-4; D may match TRBD1 or TRBD2 (5 bases each). The CDR3 spans 14 residues. Trimming removed 5 bases at V and 1 base at J, with 9 bases between. In germline, CDR1 is MNHEY, CDR2 SVGAGI. The CDR3 reads CASSRGEAKNIQYF. The CDR3 DNA reads TGTGCCAGCAGTCGGGGCGAGGCCAAAAACATTCAGTACTTC.

The rearrangement joins TRBV11-2 to TRBJ2-7, with 7 bases matching TRBD2. The CDR3 is 16 amino acids. V lost 5 bases to trimming and J lost 4 bases; unmatched junction nucleotides: 14. CDR1 and CDR2 from the germline V gene are SGHAT and FQNNGV. Here the CDR3 reads CASSLRRGLGVYEQYF. As DNA, the CDR3 is TGTGCCAGCAGCCTACGCCGTGGACTAGGGGTATACGAGCAGTACTTC.

The chain couples TRBV7-2 to TRBJ1-2; D remains unclear. This CDR3 is built from 15 residues. Germline V gene lookup returns CDR1 SGHTA and CDR2 FQGNSA. The germline V and J ends were trimmed by 5 bases and 4 bases, with 17 bases remaining between them. For the CDR3, the DNA is TGTGCCAGCAGCCCCGGGAGGCGGCAAAGCTATGGCTACACCTTC. Translating it yields CASSPGRRQSYGYTF.